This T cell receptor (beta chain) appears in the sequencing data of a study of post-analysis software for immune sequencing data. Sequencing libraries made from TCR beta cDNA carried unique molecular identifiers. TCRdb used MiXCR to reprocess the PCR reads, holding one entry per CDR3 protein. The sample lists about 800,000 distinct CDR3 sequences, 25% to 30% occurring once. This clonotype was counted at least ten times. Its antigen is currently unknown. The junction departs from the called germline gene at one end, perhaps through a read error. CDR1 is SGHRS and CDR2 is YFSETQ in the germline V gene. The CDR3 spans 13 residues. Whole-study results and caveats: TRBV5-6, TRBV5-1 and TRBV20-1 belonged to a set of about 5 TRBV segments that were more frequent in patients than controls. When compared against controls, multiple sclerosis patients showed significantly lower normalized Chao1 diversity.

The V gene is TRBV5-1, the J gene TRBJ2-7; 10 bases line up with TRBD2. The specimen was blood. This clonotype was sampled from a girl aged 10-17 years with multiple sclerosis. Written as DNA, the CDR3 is TGTGCCAGCAGGTCTAGCGGGAGCTACGAGCAGTACTTC. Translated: CASRSSGSYEQYF.